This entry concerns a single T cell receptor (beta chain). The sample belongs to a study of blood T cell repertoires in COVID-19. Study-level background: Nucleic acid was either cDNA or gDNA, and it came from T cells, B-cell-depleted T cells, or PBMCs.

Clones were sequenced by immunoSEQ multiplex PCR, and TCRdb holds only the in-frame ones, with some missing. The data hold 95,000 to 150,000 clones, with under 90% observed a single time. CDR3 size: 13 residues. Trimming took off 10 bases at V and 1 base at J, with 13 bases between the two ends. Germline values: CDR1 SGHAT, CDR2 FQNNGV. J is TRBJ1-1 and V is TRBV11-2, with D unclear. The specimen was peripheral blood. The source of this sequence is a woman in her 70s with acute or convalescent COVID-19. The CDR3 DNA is TGTGCCACACGCCTCACACAGAACACTGAAGCTTTCTTT. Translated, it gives CATRLTQNTEAFF.